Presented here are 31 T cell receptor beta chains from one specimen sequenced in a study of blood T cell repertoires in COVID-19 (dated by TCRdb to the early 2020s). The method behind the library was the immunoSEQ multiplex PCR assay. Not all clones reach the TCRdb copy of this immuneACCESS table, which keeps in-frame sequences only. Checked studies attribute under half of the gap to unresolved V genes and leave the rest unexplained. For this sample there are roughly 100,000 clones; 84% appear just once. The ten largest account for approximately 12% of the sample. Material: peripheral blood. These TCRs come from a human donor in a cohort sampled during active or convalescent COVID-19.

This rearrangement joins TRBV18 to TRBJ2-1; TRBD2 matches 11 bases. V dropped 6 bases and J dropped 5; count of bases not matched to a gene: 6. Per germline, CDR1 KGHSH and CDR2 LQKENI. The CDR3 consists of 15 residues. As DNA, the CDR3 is TGTGCCAGCTCTTCCGGGACTAGCGGACACAATGAGCAGTTCTTC. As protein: CASSSGTSGHNEQFF. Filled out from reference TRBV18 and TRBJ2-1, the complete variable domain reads NAGVMQNPRHLVRRRGQEARLRCSPMKGHSHVYWYRQLPEEGLKFMVYLQKENIIDESGMPKERFSAEFPKEGPSILRIQQVVRGDSAAYFCASSSGTSGHNEQFFGPGTRLTVL.

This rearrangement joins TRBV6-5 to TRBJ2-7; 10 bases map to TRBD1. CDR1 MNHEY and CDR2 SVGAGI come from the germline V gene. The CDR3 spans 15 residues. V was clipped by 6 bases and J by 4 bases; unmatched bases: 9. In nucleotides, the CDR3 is TGTGCCAGCAGACCCCCGGGACAGGGGTTGTACGAGCAGTACTTC. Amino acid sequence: CASRPPGQGLYEQYF.

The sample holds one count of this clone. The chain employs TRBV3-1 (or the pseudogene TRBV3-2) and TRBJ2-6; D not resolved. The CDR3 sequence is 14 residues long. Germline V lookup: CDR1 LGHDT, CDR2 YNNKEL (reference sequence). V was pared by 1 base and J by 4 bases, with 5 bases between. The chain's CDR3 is CASSQGLGANVLTF. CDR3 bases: TGTGCCAGCAGCCAAGGGCTCGGGGCCAACGTCCTGACTTTC.

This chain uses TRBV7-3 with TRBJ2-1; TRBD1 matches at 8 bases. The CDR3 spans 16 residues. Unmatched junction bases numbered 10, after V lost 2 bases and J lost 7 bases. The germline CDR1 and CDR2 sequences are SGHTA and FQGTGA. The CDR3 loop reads CASSLRPGTGFNEQFF. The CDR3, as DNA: TGTGCCAGCAGCTTACGTCCCGGGACAGGTTTTAATGAGCAGTTCTTC.

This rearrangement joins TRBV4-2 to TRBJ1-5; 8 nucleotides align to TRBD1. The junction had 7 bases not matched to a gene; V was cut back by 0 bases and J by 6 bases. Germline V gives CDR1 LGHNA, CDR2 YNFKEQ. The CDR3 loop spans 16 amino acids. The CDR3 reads CASSQDPDRDSQPQHF. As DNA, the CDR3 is TGTGCCAGCAGCCAAGACCCGGACAGGGACAGTCAGCCCCAGCATTTT.

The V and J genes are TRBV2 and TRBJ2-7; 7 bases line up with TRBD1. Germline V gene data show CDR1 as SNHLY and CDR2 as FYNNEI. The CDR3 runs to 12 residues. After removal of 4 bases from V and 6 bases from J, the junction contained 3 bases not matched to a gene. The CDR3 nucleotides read TGTGCCAGCAGTGGCGCAGGGGGCGAGCAGTACTTC. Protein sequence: CASSGAGGEQYF.

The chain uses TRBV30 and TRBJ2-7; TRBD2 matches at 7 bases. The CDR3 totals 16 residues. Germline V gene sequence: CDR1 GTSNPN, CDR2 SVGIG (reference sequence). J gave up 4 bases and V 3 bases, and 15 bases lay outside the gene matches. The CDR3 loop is CAWRFRLGLGRYEQYF. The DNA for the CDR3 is TGTGCCTGGAGGTTTCGTCTAGGACTAGGTCGATACGAGCAGTACTTC.

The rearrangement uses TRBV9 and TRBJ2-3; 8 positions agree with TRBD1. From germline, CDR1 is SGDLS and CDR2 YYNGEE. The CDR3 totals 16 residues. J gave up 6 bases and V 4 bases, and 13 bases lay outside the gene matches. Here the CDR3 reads CASSFRWTGPGDTQYF. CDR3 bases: TGTGCCAGCAGCTTCCGCTGGACAGGGCCAGGTGATACGCAGTATTTT.

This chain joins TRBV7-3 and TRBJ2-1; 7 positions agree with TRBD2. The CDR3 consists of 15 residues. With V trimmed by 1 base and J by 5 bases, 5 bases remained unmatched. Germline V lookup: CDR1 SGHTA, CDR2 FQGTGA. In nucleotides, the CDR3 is TGTGCCAGCAGCTTAAGAGCGGGGCCGAACAATGAGCAGTTCTTC. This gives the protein CASSLRAGPNNEQFF.

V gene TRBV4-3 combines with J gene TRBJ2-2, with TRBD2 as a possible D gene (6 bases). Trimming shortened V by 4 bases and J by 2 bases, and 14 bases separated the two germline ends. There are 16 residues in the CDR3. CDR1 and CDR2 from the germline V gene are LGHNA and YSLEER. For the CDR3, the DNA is TGCGCCAGCAGCCGAGAGACCGGGACTAACACCGGGGAGCTGTTTTTT. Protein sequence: CASSRETGTNTGELFF.

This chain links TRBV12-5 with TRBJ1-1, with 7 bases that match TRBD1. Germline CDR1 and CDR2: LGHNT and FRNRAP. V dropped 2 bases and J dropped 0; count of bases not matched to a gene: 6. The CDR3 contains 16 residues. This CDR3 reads CASGLSTGTVNTEAFF. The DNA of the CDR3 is TGTGCTAGTGGTTTGTCGACCGGGACAGTGAACACTGAAGCTTTCTTT.

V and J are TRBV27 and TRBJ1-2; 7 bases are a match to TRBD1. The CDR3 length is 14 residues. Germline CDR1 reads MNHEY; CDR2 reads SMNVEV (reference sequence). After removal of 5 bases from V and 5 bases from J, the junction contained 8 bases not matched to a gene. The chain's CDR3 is CASSLGTDQYGYTF. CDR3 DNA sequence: TGTGCCAGCAGTCTTGGGACAGACCAATATGGCTACACCTTC.

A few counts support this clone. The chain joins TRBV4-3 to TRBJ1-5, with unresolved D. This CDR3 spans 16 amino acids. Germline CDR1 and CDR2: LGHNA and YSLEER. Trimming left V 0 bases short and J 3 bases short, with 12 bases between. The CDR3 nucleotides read TGCGCCAGCAGCCAAGATGTCGGCGGCCTCAATCAGCCCCAGCATTTT. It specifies CASSQDVGGLNQPQHF.

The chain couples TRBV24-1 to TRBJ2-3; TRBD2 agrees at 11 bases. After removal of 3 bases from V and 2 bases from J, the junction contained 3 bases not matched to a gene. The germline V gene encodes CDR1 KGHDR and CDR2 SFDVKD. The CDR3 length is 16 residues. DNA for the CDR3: TGTGCCACCAGTGATCCTAGCGGGGGGTTCACAGATACGCAGTATTTT. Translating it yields CATSDPSGGFTDTQYF.

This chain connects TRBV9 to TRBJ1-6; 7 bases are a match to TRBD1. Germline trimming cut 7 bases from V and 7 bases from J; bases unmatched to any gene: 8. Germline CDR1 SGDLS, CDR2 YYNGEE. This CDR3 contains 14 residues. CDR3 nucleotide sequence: TGTGCCAGCTCGACTTCGACAGGGAATTCACCCCTCCACTTT. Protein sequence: CASSTSTGNSPLHF.

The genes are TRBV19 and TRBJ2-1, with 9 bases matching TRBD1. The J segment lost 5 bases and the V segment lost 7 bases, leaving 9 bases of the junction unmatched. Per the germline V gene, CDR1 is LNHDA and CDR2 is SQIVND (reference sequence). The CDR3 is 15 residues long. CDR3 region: CASTKTRDRDNEQFF. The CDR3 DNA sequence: TGTGCCAGTACCAAAACCCGGGACAGGGACAATGAGCAGTTCTTC.

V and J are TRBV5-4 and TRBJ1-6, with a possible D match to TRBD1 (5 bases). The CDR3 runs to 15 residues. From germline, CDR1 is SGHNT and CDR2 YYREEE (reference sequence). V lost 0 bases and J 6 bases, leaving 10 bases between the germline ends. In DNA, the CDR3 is TGTGCCAGCAGCTTGGGTGGGGGGGGTAATTCACCCCTCCACTTT. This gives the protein CASSLGGGGNSPLHF.

The CDR3, as DNA: TGTGCCAGCAGCTCCTCTATGAGGCAGGGGGATGCCAAAAACATTCAGTACTTC. Translating it yields CASSSSMRQGDAKNIQYF. The chain has TRBV7-8 and TRBJ2-4, with TRBD1 matching over 7 bases. The J segment lost 1 base and the V segment lost 4 bases, leaving 13 bases of the junction unmatched. The germline V gene has CDR1 SGHVS and CDR2 FQNEAQ. This CDR3 region has 18 residues.

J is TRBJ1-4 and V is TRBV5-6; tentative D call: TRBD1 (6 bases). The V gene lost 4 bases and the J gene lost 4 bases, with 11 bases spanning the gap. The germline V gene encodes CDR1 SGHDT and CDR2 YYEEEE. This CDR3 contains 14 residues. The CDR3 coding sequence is TGTGCCAGCAGCCTCGGGACATATAATGAAAAACTGTTTTTT. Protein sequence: CASSLGTYNEKLFF.

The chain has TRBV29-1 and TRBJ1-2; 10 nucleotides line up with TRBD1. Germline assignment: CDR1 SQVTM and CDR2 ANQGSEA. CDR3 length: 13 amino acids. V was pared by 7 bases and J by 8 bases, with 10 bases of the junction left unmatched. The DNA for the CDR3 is TGCAGCGCAGCCCTCGACAGGGGGCAAGGCTACACCTTC. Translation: CSAALDRGQGYTF.

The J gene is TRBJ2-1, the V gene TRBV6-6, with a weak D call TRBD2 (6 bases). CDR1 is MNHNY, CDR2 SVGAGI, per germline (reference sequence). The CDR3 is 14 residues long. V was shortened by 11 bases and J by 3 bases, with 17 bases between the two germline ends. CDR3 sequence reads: CAGGLTSHYNEQFF. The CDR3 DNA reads TGTGCCGGGGGTCTGACTAGTCACTACAATGAGCAGTTCTTC.

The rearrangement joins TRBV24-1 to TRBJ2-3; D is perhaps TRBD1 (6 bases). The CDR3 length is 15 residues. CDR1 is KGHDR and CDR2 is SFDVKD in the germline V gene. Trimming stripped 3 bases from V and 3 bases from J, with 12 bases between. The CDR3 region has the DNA TGTGCCACCAGTGATCCCCGGGACATTACAGATACGCAGTATTTT. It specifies CATSDPRDITDTQYF.

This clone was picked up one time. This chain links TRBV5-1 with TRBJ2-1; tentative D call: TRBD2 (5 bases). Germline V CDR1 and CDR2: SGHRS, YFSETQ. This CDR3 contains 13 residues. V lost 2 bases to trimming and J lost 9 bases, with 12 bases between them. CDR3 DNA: TGCGCCAGCAGCTTTACCCCCGGAGGTGAGCAGTTCTTC. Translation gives CASSFTPGGEQFF. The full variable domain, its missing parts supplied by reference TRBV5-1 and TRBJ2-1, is KAGVTQTPRYLIKTRGQQVTLSCSPISGHRSVSWYQQTPGQGLQFLFEYFSETQRNKGNFPGRFSGRQFSNSRSEMNVSTLELGDSALYLCASSFTPGGEQFFGPGTRLTVL.

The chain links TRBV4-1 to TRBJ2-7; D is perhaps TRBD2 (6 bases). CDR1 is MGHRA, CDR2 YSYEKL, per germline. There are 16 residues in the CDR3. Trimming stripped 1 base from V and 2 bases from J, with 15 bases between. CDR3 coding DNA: TGCGCCAGCAGCCAAGCTCGGTTCCCGGGGGCCTACGAGCAGTACTTC. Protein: CASSQARFPGAYEQYF.

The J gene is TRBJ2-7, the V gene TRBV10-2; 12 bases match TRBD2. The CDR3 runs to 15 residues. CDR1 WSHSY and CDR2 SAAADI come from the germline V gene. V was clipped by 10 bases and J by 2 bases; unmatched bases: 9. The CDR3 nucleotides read TGCGCCACCAGAACTAGCGGGGGGTATCCCTACGAGCAGTACTTC. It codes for CATRTSGGYPYEQYF.

CDR3: CASSRTGGVNQPQHF. CDR3 nucleotides: TGCGCCAGCAGCCGGACAGGGGGGGTTAATCAGCCCCAGCATTTT. V is TRBV4-1 and J is TRBJ1-5, with 10 bases that match TRBD1. Germline CDR1 and CDR2: MGHRA and YSYEKL. J lost 4 bases, V lost 4 bases, and 4 bases had no gene match. The CDR3 consists of 15 residues.

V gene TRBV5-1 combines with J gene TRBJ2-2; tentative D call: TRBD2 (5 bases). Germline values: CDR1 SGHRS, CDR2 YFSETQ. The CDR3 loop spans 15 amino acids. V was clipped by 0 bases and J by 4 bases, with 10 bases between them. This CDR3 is CASSLGGRLTGELFF. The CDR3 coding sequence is TGCGCCAGCAGCTTGGGAGGGAGACTCACCGGGGAGCTGTTTTTT.

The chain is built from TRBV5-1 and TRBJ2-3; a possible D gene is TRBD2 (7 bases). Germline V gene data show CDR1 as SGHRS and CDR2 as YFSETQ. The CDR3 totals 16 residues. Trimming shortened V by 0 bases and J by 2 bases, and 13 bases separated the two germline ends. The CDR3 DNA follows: TGCGCCAGCAGCTTGGACGGGGGGCCCATCACAGATACGCAGTATTTT. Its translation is CASSLDGGPITDTQYF. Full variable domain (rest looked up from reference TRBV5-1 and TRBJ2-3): KAGVTQTPRYLIKTRGQQVTLSCSPISGHRSVSWYQQTPGQGLQFLFEYFSETQRNKGNFPGRFSGRQFSNSRSEMNVSTLELGDSALYLCASSLDGGPITDTQYFGPGTRLTVL.

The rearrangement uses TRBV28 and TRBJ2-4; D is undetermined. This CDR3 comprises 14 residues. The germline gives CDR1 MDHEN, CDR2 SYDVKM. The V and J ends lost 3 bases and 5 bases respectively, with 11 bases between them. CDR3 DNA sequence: TGTGCCAGCAGTTTTTCTATCGCGGAAAACATTCAGTACTTC. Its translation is CASSFSIAENIQYF.

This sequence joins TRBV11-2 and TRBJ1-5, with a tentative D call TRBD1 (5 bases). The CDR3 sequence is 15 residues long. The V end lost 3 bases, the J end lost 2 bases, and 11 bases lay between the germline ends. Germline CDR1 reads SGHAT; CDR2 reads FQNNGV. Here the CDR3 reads CASSLDTGGNQPQHF. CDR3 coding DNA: TGTGCCAGCAGCTTGGACACGGGGGGCAATCAGCCCCAGCATTTT.

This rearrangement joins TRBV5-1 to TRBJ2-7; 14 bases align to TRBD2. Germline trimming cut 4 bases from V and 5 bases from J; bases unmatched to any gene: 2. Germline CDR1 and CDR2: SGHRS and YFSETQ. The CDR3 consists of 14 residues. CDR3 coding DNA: TGCGCCAGCAGCGTGGGACTAGCGGGGGACGAGCAGTACTTC. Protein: CASSVGLAGDEQYF.